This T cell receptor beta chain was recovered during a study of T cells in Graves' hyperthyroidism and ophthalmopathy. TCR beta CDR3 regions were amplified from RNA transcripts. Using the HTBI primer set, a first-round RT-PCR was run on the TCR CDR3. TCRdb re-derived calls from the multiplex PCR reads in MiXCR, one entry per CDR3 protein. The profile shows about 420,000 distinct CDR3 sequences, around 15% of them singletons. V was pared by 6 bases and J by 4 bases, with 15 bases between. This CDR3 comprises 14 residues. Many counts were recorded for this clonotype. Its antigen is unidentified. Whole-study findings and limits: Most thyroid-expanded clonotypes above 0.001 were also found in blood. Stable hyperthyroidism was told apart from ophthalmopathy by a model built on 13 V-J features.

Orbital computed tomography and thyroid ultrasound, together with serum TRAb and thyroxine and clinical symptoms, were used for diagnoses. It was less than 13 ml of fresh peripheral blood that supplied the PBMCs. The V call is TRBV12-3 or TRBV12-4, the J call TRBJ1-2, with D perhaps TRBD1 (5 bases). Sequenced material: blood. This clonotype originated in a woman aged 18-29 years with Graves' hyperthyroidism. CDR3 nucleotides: TGTGCCAGCAGCAAGATGAGACAGATCTATGGCTACACCTTC. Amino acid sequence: CASSKMRQIYGYTF.